The 8 T cell receptor beta chains listed next were all sequenced from one sample in a study of CD8 T cells in ankylosing spondylitis. Whole-study findings and limits: What appeared characteristic of ankylosing spondylitis blood was a TCR beta motif of several highly homologous variants.

For these receptors, no antigen is known. TCRdb independently ran MiXCR on the 5' RACE reads; one entry per CDR3 protein. This table has some 700,000 distinct CDR3 sequences, roughly 20% appearing once. Sequencing was carried out using blood, either unsorted or a sorted T cell fraction (not recorded which). The source of these receptors is a male donor with ankylosing spondylitis.

The sample holds a few counts of this clonotype. J is TRBJ2-1 and V is TRBV3-1; TRBD2 agrees at 15 bases. Germline V gene sequence: CDR1 LGHDT, CDR2 YNNKEL (reference sequence). The V and J ends lost 3 bases and 0 bases, in that order; junction bases with no gene match: 6. The CDR3 covers 19 residues. The DNA for the CDR3 is TGTGCCAGCAGCCATAGAGGACTAGCGGGGGGGAGCTCCTACAATGAGCAGTTCTTC. Amino acids: CASSHRGLAGGSSYNEQFF.

The chain links TRBV2 to TRBJ1-2, with TRBD1 matching over 7 bases. Germline assignment: CDR1 SNHLY and CDR2 FYNNEI. The CDR3 spans 17 residues. V was clipped by 2 bases and J by 6 bases; unmatched bases: 15. DNA for the CDR3: TGTGCCAGCAGTGAAAACAGGGGTTATTTTGGGGCTCATGGCTACACCTTC. The encoded protein is CASSENRGYFGAHGYTF.

This rearrangement joins TRBV12-3 or TRBV12-4 to TRBJ2-5, with TRBD1 identical over 12 bases. This CDR3 has 20 residues. V was clipped by 4 bases and J by 5 bases; unmatched bases: 20. The CDR3 loop reads CASSSTGTGGLLPPWETQYF. In DNA, the CDR3 is TGTGCCAGCAGTTCAACCGGGACAGGGGGCTTACTCCCGCCGTGGGAGACCCAGTACTTC.

This clonotype was counted many times. The chain links TRBV14 to TRBJ1-2; 7 bases line up with TRBD1. Germline V lookup: CDR1 SGHDN, CDR2 FVKESK. This CDR3 comprises 14 residues. The J segment lost 5 bases and the V segment lost 2 bases, leaving 5 bases of the junction unmatched. The chain's CDR3 is CASSQRQGAYGYTF. The CDR3 coding sequence is TGTGCCAGCAGCCAACGACAGGGAGCGTATGGCTACACCTTC.

This clonotype was picked up a small number of times. The gene calls are TRBV7-2 and TRBJ1-1; possible D gene TRBD1, 6 bases. CDR3 length: 15 residues. The V gene lost 5 bases and the J gene lost 1 base, with 14 bases spanning the gap. The germline gives CDR1 SGHTA, CDR2 FQGNSA. The CDR3 nucleotides are TGTGCCAGCAGCCAGCGGACAGTTAGGAACACTGAAGCTTTCTTT. This encodes CASSQRTVRNTEAFF.

J is TRBJ2-3 and V is TRBV10-3, with TRBD2 matching over 8 bases. From germline, CDR1 is ENHRY and CDR2 SYGVKD. The CDR3 is made up of 15 amino acids. V lost 4 bases, J lost 1 base, and 4 bases stayed unmatched. The CDR3 DNA follows: TGTGCCATCAGTGGCGGGACTAGGGGCACAGATACGCAGTATTTT. This codes for CAISGGTRGTDTQYF.

DNA of the CDR3: TGCGCCAGCAGCCAAGAGGCCGGACGGGTAAATTCACCCCTCCACTTT. Amino acid sequence: CASSQEAGRVNSPLHF. This chain joins TRBV4-1 and TRBJ1-6, with D uncertain. Germline V lookup: CDR1 MGHRA, CDR2 YSYEKL. Trimming took 0 bases from V and 7 from J, leaving 13 bases between them. There are 16 residues in the CDR3.

This chain connects TRBV24-1 to TRBJ2-2; TRBD2 is a possible D gene (5 bases). CDR1 KGHDR and CDR2 SFDVKD come from the germline V gene. Trimming removed 10 bases at V and 5 bases at J, with 10 bases between. This CDR3 is 12 amino acids long. CDR3 in amino acids: CATTTGTGELFF. DNA of the CDR3: TGTGCCACTACGACGGGGACCGGGGAGCTGTTTTTT.